This is a list of T cell receptor beta chains from one sample in a study of liver allograft versus peripheral blood T cells. TCRdb called the reads again in MiXCR, with one record for every CDR3 protein. The table shows 7,000 to 9,000 distinct CDR3 sequences, with less than 20% occurring only once. These receptors all stem from a human patient who had a liver transplant. Some T cells may trace back to the graft donor. CDR3s include the opening cysteine and the closing phenylalanine or tryptophan. The order of the fields is V gene, clone size, J gene, D gene, CDR3 protein, CDR3 DNA. A D gene is named only where the DNA matches it firmly. Expanded clones get a size class; other rows say once, few or many, or leave the size out.

TRBV7-9	NA	TRBJ1-5	TRBD1	CASSLHMTGYNQPQHF	TGTGCCAGCAGCTTACACATGACAGGGTACAATCAGCCCCAGCATTTT
TRBV29-1	NA	TRBJ2-2	NA	CSVSWGNTGELFF	TGCAGCGTTTCATGGGGGAACACCGGGGAGCTGTTTTTT
TRBV29-1	medium-sized	TRBJ1-2	TRBD1	CSGRTGGHGYTF	TGCAGCGGGAGGACAGGGGGACATGGCTACACCTTC
TRBV29-1	medium-sized	TRBJ1-3	NA	CSVESHSGNTIYF	TGCAGCGTTGAATCCCATTCTGGAAACACCATATATTTT
TRBV6-2/TRBV6-3	medium-sized	TRBJ2-3	NA	CASSYTGLGTDTQYF	TGTGCCAGCAGTTACACAGGGCTGGGCACAGATACGCAGTATTTT
TRBV6-6	NA	TRBJ2-7	NA	CASSLAGQISYEQYF	TGTGCCAGCAGTTTAGCTGGACAGATATCCTACGAGCAGTACTTC
TRBV11-2	NA	TRBJ2-3	NA	CASSWGGGTSTDTQYF	TGTGCCAGCAGCTGGGGTGGTGGGACTAGCACAGATACGCAGTATTTT
TRBV12-3/TRBV12-4	NA	TRBJ1-2	TRBD1	CASSWDRFYGYTF	TGTGCCAGCAGTTGGGACAGGTTCTATGGCTACACCTTC
TRBV9	few	TRBJ1-4	NA	CASSVDWTNEKLFF	TGTGCCAGCAGCGTAGACTGGACTAATGAAAAACTGTTTTTT
TRBV5-6	NA	TRBJ2-3	NA	CASSLKLVIPQYF	TGTGCCAGCAGCCTCAAACTAGTTATTCCGCAGTATTTT
TRBV18	once	TRBJ1-6	NA	CASSPTGSSYNSPLHF	TGTGCCAGCTCACCGACAGGTAGCTCCTATAATTCACCCCTCCACTTT
TRBV5-4	medium-sized	TRBJ2-1	TRBD2	CASSLAEGAGDNEQFF	TGTGCCAGCAGCTTGGCGGAAGGGGCGGGGGACAATGAGCAGTTCTTC
TRBV20-1	few	TRBJ1-1	NA	CSATSTVTPSGTEAFF	TGCAGTGCTACTTCTACCGTGACACCTTCGGGGACTGAAGCTTTCTTT
TRBV6-2/TRBV6-3	medium-sized	TRBJ1-5	TRBD1	CASSTGALGNQPQHF	TGTGCCAGCAGCACAGGGGCCTTGGGCAATCAGCCCCAGCATTTT
TRBV19	many	TRBJ1-2	NA	CASSPGREYGYTF	TGTGCCAGTAGCCCGGGACGGGAGTATGGCTACACCTTC
TRBV27	medium-sized	TRBJ1-6	NA	CASRGLDRLNSPLHF	TGTGCCAGCAGGGGTCTAGACAGGTTGAATTCACCCCTCCACTTT
TRBV19	NA	TRBJ2-3	NA	CASVSSFTDTQYF	TGTGCCAGCGTTAGTTCTTTCACAGATACGCAGTATTTT
TRBV19	NA	TRBJ2-7	TRBD2	CASSNPGRSPEQYF	TGTGCCAGTAGCAACCCCGGGAGGTCCCCCGAGCAGTACTTC
TRBV19	medium-sized	TRBJ1-2	NA	CASSPDTATEYGYTF	TGTGCCAGTAGTCCCGATACAGCTACCGAATATGGCTACACCTTC
TRBV6-6	medium-sized	TRBJ2-1	NA	CASSYSAGSMNEQFF	TGTGCCAGCAGTTACTCGGCAGGATCTATGAATGAGCAGTTCTTC
TRBV19	medium-sized	TRBJ2-3	NA	CASSIRLTASTDTQYF	TGTGCCAGTAGTATCCGCCTAACAGCTAGCACAGATACGCAGTATTTT
TRBV6-1	medium-sized	TRBJ1-1	NA	CASSEGLLIAAFF	TGTGCCAGCAGTGAAGGCCTTCTAATCGCGGCTTTCTTT
TRBV28	many	TRBJ2-3	TRBD2	CASTPALGREALGTDTQYF	TGTGCCAGCACCCCCGCCTTGGGGCGGGAGGCTTTGGGCACAGATACGCAGTATTTT
TRBV11-3	few	TRBJ2-3	NA	CASSFGGPTDTQYF	TGTGCCAGCAGCTTTGGGGGGCCCACAGATACGCAGTATTTT
TRBV30	NA	TRBJ1-4	NA	CACLIATNEKLFF	TGTGCCTGTTTAATTGCAACTAATGAAAAACTGTTTTTT
TRBV24-1	medium-sized	TRBJ1-2	NA	CATSDFTGLSYTF	TGTGCCACCAGTGACTTTACGGGGTTAAGCTACACCTTC
TRBV20-1	many	TRBJ2-1	NA	CSALAPSYNEQFF	TGCAGTGCCCTAGCCCCTTCCTACAATGAGCAGTTCTTC
TRBV28	few	TRBJ2-1	NA	CASSSGRNEQFF	TGTGCCAGCAGTTCGGGTAGGAATGAGCAGTTCTTC
TRBV7-2	medium-sized	TRBJ1-1	NA	CASSSQYNTEAFF	TGTGCCAGCAGCTCGCAGTACAACACTGAAGCTTTCTTT
TRBV12-3/TRBV12-4	few	TRBJ1-4	TRBD1	CASSHGTDNEKLFF	TGTGCCAGCAGCCACGGGACAGATAATGAAAAACTGTTTTTT
TRBV11-2	NA	TRBJ2-2	TRBD2	CASSLLAENTGELFF	TGTGCCAGCAGCTTACTAGCGGAGAACACCGGGGAGCTGTTTTTT
TRBV24-1	medium-sized	TRBJ2-2	NA	CATSGGAGSAGELFF	TGTGCCACCAGTGGGGGGGCTGGTTCAGCCGGGGAGCTGTTTTTT
TRBV18	many	TRBJ2-7	NA	CASSPGTYYEQYF	TGTGCCAGCTCACCCGGGACATACTACGAGCAGTACTTC
TRBV29-1	medium-sized	TRBJ1-2	TRBD1	CSVEPRDRGLGYTF	TGCAGCGTTGAGCCCCGGGACAGGGGTTTAGGCTACACCTTC
TRBV20-1	few	TRBJ2-3	NA	CSAGGSGSTDTQYF	TGCAGTGCCGGAGGGAGCGGAAGCACAGATACGCAGTATTTT
TRBV27	many	TRBJ1-4	TRBD1	CASSRRTGENEKLFF	TGTGCCAGCAGTCGGCGGACAGGGGAAAATGAAAAACTGTTTTTT
TRBV20-1	few	TRBJ2-5	TRBD2	CSARGSGGTETQYF	TGCAGTGCTAGAGGTAGCGGGGGGACAGAGACCCAGTACTTC
TRBV27	medium-sized	TRBJ1-6	NA	CASSWFPLRANSPLHF	TGTGCCAGCAGTTGGTTCCCCCTCCGGGCTAATTCACCCCTCCACTTT
TRBV5-6	few	TRBJ1-3	NA	CASSVRTNTIYF	TGTGCCAGCAGTGTAAGGACAAACACCATATATTTT
TRBV29-1	medium-sized	TRBJ1-1	NA	CSAQQVLNTEAFF	TGCAGCGCCCAACAGGTCCTGAACACTGAAGCTTTCTTT
TRBV5-6	medium-sized	TRBJ2-5	NA	CASSLSYDQVGETQYF	TGTGCCAGCAGCTTGTCGTACGACCAGGTGGGAGAGACCCAGTACTTC
TRBV18	medium-sized	TRBJ2-7	NA	CASSPGEQYF	TGTGCCAGCTCACCGGGAGAGCAGTACTTC
TRBV6-5	medium-sized	TRBJ1-1	NA	CASSYSRLTNTEAFF	TGTGCCAGCAGTTACTCTAGGTTAACGAACACTGAAGCTTTCTTT
TRBV20-1	NA	TRBJ2-7	TRBD2	CSARRSGTSREQYF	TGCAGTGCTAGACGTAGCGGGACCTCGCGAGAGCAGTACTTC
TRBV19	medium-sized	TRBJ1-5	NA	CASTDTMFSNQPQHF	TGTGCCAGCACGGACACGATGTTTAGCAATCAGCCCCAGCATTTT
TRBV10-3	many	TRBJ1-5	NA	CAIKQGSNQPQHF	TGTGCCATAAAACAGGGATCCAATCAGCCCCAGCATTTT
TRBV5-6	NA	TRBJ2-3	NA	CASNVFYGSQGRNPSTDTQYF	TGTGCCAGCAACGTTTTCTACGGTTCACAGGGACGAAACCCTAGCACAGATACGCAGTATTTT
TRBV7-9	NA	TRBJ1-1	NA	CASSSQGNTEAFF	TGTGCCAGCAGCTCACAGGGGAACACTGAAGCTTTCTTT
TRBV24-1	medium-sized	TRBJ2-1	NA	CATSDLGVSSYNEQFF	TGTGCCACCAGTGATTTAGGGGTTAGCTCCTACAATGAGCAGTTCTTC
TRBV20-1	NA	TRBJ1-1	TRBD1	CSARAGTANTEAFF	TGCAGTGCTAGAGCCGGGACAGCGAACACTGAAGCTTTCTTT
TRBV13	NA	TRBJ1-1	TRBD1	CASSNRDSNTEAFF	TGTGCCAGCAGCAATAGGGACAGCAACACTGAAGCTTTCTTT
TRBV20-1	NA	TRBJ2-7	TRBD2	CSARQRGRPYEQYF	TGCAGTGCTAGACAGCGGGGGCGACCCTACGAGCAGTACTTC